This T cell receptor (beta chain) was sequenced for a study of T cells after yellow fever vaccination. Study-level findings and limits: Post-booster samples contained most primary-vaccination clones (approximately 96% CD4, approximately 88% CD8).

TCRdb processed the 5' RACE reads anew with MiXCR; each CDR3 protein has one entry. Among some 340,000 distinct CDR3 sequences listed, approximately 12% were seen once. Comment on this clonotype: Its matching antigen is unknown.

Trimming stripped 2 bases from V and 2 bases from J, with 16 bases between. CDR1 is SGHTA and CDR2 is FQGTGA in the germline V gene. The length of the CDR3 is 17 residues. The chain is built from TRBV7-3 and TRBJ1-5; D is unclear. The starting material was CD4+ T cells sorted from PBMCs, obtained 45 days after the yellow fever booster vaccination. This TCR came from a man between 18 and 35 years old who received the YFV17D yellow fever vaccine. CDR3 DNA: TGTGCCAGCAGCTTAGGGGTCAGAGTCGGGGGCAATCAGCCCCAGCATTTT. This sequence encodes CASSLGVRVGGNQPQHF.